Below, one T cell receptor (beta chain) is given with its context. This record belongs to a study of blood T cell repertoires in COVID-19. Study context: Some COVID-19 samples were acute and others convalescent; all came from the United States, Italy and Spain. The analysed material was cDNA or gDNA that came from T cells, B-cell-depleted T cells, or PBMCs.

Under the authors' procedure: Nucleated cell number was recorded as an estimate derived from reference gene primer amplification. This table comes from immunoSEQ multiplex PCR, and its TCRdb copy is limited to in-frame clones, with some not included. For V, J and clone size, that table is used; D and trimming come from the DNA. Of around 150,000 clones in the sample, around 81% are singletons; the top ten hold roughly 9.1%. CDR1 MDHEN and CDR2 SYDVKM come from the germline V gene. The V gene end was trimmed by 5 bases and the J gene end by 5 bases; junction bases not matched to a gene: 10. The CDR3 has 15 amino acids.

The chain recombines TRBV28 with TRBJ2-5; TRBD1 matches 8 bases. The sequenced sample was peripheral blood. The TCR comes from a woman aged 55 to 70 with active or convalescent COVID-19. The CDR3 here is CASSPPRGLWETQYF. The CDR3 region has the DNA TGTGCCAGCAGTCCTCCCAGGGGGCTCTGGGAGACCCAGTACTTC.